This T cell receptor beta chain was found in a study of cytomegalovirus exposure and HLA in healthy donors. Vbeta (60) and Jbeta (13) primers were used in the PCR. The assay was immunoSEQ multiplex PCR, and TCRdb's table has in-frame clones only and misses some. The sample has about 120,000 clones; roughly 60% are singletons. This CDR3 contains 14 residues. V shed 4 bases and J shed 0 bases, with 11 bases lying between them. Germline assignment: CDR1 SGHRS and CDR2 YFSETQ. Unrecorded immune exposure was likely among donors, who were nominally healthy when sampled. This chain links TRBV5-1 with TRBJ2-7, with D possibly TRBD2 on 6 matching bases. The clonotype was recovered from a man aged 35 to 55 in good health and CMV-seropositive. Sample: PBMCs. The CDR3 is CASSRDSSSYEQYF. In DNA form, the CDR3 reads TGCGCCAGCAGCCGGGACTCAAGCTCCTACGAGCAGTACTTC.